Shown below are 8 T cell receptor beta chains from a single sample sequenced in a study of radiotherapy plus CTLA-4 blockade in lung cancer. Method: immunoSEQ multiplex PCR; TCRdb's copy keeps in-frame clones and lacks some. The table includes under 95,000 clones, approximately 80% detected once. The sequences come from peripheral blood, collected from a patient treated with radiotherapy plus ipilimumab. The origin of the receptors is a human donor with non-small cell lung cancer who had stable disease on radiotherapy plus ipilimumab.

The chain links TRBV20-1 to TRBJ2-1; 8 bases line up with TRBD2. V was pared by 5 bases and J by 16 bases, with 7 bases of the junction left unmatched. This CDR3 comprises 10 residues. Germline CDR1 and CDR2: DFQATT and SNEGSKA (reference sequence). The CDR3 nucleotides read TGCAGTGCTTCTCGGGGGGGAGGCTTCTTC. Amino acids: CSASRGGGFF.

The rearrangement uses TRBV10-1 and TRBJ1-2; D is undetermined. Per the germline V gene, CDR1 is WNHNN and CDR2 is SYGVQD (reference sequence). The CDR3 spans 10 residues. The V gene lost 3 bases and the J gene lost 8 bases, with 4 bases spanning the gap. This chain's CDR3 is CASSERGYTF. The CDR3 nucleotides read TGCGCCAGCAGTGAACGAGGCTACACCTTC.

This sequence joins TRBV7-8 and TRBJ1-1; D possibly corresponds to TRBD1 (5 bases). Germline values: CDR1 SGHVS, CDR2 FQNEAQ. This CDR3 is built from 16 residues. Trimming pared 3 bases from V and 1 base from J, leaving 15 bases between. The CDR3 coding sequence is TGTGCCAGCAGCTTTCCCGGGACTCCAACGAACACTGAAGCTTTCTTT. This encodes CASSFPGTPTNTEAFF.

The chain links TRBV11-2 to TRBJ2-3, with a weak D call TRBD2 (6 bases). CDR1 SGHAT and CDR2 FQNNGV come from the germline V gene. The V end was cut by 3 bases, the J end by 0 bases, with 13 bases between. This CDR3 has 16 residues. The CDR3 DNA reads TGTGCCAGCAGCTTCCTTGGCGGACTAAGCACAGATACGCAGTATTTT. It translates to CASSFLGGLSTDTQYF.

V and J are TRBV29-1 and TRBJ2-7; 7 bases match TRBD2. The CDR3 length is 15 residues. Germline V lookup: CDR1 SQVTM, CDR2 ANQGSEA. With V trimmed by 6 bases and J by 7 bases, 18 bases remained unmatched. CDR3 in amino acids: CSVVGLTGEMREQYF. CDR3 sequence (DNA): TGCAGCGTGGTGGGACTAACGGGGGAAATGCGGGAGCAGTACTTC.

This chain uses TRBV28 with TRBJ2-7, with 9 bases matching TRBD1. Trimming removed 3 bases from V and 2 bases from J; junction bases left unmatched: 8. The CDR3 is 16 amino acids. CDR1 is MDHEN and CDR2 is SYDVKM in the germline V gene. CDR3 in DNA: TGTGCCAGCAGTTTCACCGGGACAGGGATCGCCTACGAGCAGTACTTC. Translating it yields CASSFTGTGIAYEQYF. Filled out from reference TRBV28 and TRBJ2-7, the complete variable domain reads DVKVTQSSRYLVKRTGEKVFLECVQDMDHENMFWYRQDPGLGLRLIYFSYDVKMKEKGDIPEGYSVSREKKERFSLILESASTNQTSMYLCASSFTGTGIAYEQYFGPGTRLTVT.

The sample holds one count of this clone. The chain joins TRBV7-9 to TRBJ2-1; weak D call: TRBD2 (6 bases). From germline, CDR1 is SEHNR and CDR2 FQNEAQ (reference sequence). CDR3 length equals 15 residues. The V end was cut by 4 bases, the J end by 4 bases, with 14 bases between. Written as DNA, the CDR3 is TGTGCCAGCAGCTCATTGGGGGGAGTTTACAATGAGCAGTTCTTC. Amino acids: CASSSLGGVYNEQFF.

This clone is a singleton in its sample. The V call is TRBV13, the J call TRBJ2-1; D is ambiguous. The CDR3 covers 14 residues. Between the trimmed V and J ends, which lost 5 bases and 6 bases, there was a span of 14 bases. CDR1 is PRHDT, CDR2 FYEKMQ, per germline (reference sequence). CDR3 sequence (DNA): TGTGCCAGCAGCCCGACCGCGACGGCCAATGAGCAGTTCTTC. Translating gives CASSPTATANEQFF.